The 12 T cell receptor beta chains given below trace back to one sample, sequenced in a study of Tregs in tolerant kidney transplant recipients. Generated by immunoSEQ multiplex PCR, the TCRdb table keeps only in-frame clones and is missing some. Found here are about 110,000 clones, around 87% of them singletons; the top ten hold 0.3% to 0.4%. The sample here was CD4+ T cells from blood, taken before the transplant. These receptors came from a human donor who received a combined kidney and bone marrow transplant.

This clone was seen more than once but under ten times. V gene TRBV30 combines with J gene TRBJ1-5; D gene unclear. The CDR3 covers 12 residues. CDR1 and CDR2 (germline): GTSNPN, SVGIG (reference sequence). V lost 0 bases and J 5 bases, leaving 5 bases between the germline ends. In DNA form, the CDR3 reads TGTGCCTGGAGTGTCTCTGATCAGCCCCAGCATTTT. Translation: CAWSVSDQPQHF.

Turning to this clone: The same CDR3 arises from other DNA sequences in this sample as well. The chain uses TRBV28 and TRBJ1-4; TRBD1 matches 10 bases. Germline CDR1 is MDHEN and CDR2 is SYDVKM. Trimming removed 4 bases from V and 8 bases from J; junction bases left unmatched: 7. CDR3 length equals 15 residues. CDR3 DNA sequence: TGTGCCAGCAGTTCCGGGACAGGGGTACAGGAAAAACTGTTTTTT. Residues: CASSSGTGVQEKLFF.

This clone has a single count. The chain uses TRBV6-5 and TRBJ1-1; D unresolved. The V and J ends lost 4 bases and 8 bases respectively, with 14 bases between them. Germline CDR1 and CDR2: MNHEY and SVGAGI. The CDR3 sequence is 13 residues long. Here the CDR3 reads CASSSPLVAEAFF. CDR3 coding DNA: TGTGCCAGCAGTTCCCCCTTGGTAGCGGAAGCTTTCTTT.

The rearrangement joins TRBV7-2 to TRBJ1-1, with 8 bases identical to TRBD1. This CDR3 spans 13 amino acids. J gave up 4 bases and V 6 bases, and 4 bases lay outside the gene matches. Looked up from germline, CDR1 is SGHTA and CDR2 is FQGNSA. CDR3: CASSPTGGTEAFF. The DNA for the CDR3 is TGTGCCAGCAGTCCAACAGGGGGCACTGAAGCTTTCTTT.

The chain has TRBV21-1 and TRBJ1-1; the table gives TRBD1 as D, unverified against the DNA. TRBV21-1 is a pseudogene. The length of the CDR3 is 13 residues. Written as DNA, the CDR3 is TGTGCCAGCAGCGCCCAGGGGGGAACTGAAGCTTTCTTT. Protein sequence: CASSAQGGTEAFF.

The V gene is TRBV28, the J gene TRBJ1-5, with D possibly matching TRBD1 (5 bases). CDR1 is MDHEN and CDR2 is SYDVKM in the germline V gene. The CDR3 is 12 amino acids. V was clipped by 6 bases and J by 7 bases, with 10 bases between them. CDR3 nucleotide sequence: TGTGCCAGCAGGTCAGGGAACCAGCCCCAGCATTTT. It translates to CASRSGNQPQHF.

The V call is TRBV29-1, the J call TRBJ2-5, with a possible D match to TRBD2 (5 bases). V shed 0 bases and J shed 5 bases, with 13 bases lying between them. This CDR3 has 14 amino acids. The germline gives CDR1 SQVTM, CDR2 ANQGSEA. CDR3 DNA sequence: TGCAGCGTTGAAGATTGGGCTAGAGGGGAGACCCAGTACTTC. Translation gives CSVEDWARGETQYF.

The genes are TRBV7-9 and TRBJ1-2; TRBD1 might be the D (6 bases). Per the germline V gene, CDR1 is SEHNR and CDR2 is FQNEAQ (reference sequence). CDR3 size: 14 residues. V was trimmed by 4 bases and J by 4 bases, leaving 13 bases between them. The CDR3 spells CASSSPTGTYGYTF. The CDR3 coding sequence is TGTGCCAGCAGCTCACCCACAGGGACCTATGGCTACACCTTC.

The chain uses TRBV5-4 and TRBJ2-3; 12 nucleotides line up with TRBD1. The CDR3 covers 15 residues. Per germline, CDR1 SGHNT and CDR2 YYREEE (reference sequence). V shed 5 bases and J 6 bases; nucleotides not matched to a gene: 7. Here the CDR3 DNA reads TGTGCCAGCAGGGACGGGACAGGGGGCGCGGATACGCAGTATTTT. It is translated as CASRDGTGGADTQYF.

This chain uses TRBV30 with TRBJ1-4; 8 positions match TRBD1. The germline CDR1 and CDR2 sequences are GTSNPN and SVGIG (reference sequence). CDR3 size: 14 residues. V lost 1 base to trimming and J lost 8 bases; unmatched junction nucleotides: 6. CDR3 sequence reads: CAWSEQGVGEKLFF. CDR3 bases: TGTGCCTGGAGTGAACAGGGGGTTGGAGAAAAACTGTTTTTT. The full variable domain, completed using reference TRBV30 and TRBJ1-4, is SQTIHQWPATLVQPVGSPLSLECTVEGTSNPNLYWYRQAAGRGLQLLFYSVGIGQISSEVPQNLSASRPQDRQFILSSKKLLLSDSGFYLCAWSEQGVGEKLFFGSGTQLSVL.

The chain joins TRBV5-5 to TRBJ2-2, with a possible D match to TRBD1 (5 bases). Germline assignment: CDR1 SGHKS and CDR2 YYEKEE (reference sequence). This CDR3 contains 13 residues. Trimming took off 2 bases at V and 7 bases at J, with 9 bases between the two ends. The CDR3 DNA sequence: TGTGCCAGCAGCTTCGGACACCTCGGGGAGCTGTTTTTT. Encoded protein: CASSFGHLGELFF.

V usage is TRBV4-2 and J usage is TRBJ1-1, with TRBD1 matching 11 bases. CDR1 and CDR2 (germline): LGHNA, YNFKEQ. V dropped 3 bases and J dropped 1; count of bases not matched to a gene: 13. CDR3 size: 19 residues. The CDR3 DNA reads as TGTGCCAGCAGCCATCCCACGAAGGGGGACAGGGGGTCGAACACTGAAGCTTTCTTT. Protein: CASSHPTKGDRGSNTEAFF.